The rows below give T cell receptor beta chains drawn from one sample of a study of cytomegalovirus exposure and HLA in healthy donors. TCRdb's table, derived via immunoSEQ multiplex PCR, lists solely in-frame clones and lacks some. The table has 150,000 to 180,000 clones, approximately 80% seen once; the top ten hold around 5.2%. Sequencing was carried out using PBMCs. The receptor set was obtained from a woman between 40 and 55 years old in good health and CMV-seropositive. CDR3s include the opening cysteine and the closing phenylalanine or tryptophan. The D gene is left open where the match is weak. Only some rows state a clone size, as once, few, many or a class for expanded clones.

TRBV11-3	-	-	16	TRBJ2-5	CASSFVFSGREETQYF	TGTGCCAGCAGCTTTGTATTTAGCGGCAGAGAAGAGACCCAGTACTTC
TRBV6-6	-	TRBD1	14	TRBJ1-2	CASSYGQDVDGYTF	TGTGCCAGCAGTTACGGACAGGACGTGGATGGCTACACCTTC
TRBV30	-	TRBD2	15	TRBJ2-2	CAWSVHSGRLGELFF	TGTGCCTGGAGTGTACATAGCGGGAGGCTCGGGGAGCTGTTTTTT
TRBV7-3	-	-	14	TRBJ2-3	CASSLEGSTDTQYF	TGTGCCAGCAGCTTGGAGGGTAGCACAGATACGCAGTATTTT
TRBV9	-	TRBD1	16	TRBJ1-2	CASSPGQAPLVGGYTF	TGTGCCAGCAGCCCGGGACAGGCACCCCTTGTAGGCGGCTACACCTTC
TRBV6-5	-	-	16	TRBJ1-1	CASSYSTGRGVTEAFF	TGTGCCAGCAGTTACTCAACAGGGAGGGGTGTTACTGAAGCTTTCTTT
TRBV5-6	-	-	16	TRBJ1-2	CASSLATGGVNYGYTF	TGTGCCAGCAGCTTGGCCACGGGAGGGGTTAACTATGGCTACACCTTC
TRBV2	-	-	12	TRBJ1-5	CASSVGGQPQHF	TGTGCCAGCAGTGTCGGGGGTCAGCCCCAGCATTTT
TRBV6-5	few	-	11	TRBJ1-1	CASSYAGEAFF	TGTGCCAGCAGTTACGCAGGTGAAGCTTTCTTT
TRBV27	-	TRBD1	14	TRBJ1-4	CASRTGGSNEKLFF	TGTGCCAGCAGGACAGGGGGATCTAATGAAAAACTGTTTTTT
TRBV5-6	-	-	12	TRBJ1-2	CASSLSRDGYTF	TGTGCCAGCAGCTTGTCCAGGGATGGCTACACCTTC
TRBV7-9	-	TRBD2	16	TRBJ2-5	CASSLSLAGGLETQYF	TGTGCCAGCAGCTTATCCTTAGCGGGAGGTCTAGAGACCCAGTACTTC
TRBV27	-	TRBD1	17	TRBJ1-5	CASSLFGTGERNQPQHF	TGTGCCAGCAGTTTATTTGGGACAGGGGAGCGCAATCAGCCCCAGCATTTT
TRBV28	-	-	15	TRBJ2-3	CASSVLGSGTDTQYF	TGTGCCAGCAGCGTTCTCGGTTCGGGCACAGATACGCAGTATTTT
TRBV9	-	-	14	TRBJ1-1	CASSVFPGGTEAFF	TGTGCCAGCAGCGTCTTCCCGGGTGGCACTGAAGCTTTCTTT
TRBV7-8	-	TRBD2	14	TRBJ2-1	CASSLAGLAGQQFF	TGTGCCAGCAGCTTAGCAGGACTAGCGGGGCAGCAGTTCTTC
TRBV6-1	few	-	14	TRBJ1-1	CASSEFSGGTEAFF	TGTGCCAGCAGTGAATTTTCGGGGGGCACTGAAGCTTTCTTT
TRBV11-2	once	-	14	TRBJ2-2	CASSLVLADAELFF	TGTGCCAGCAGCTTAGTATTAGCGGATGCGGAGCTGTTTTTT
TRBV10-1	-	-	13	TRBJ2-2	CASGSSNTGELFF	TGCGCCAGCGGGAGTTCGAACACCGGGGAGCTGTTTTTT
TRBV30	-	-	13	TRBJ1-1	CAWSVREYSEAFF	TGTGCCTGGAGTGTAAGAGAGTACTCCGAAGCTTTCTTT